These 28 T cell receptor beta chains share one sample of origin, sequenced in a study of blood T cell repertoires in COVID-19. TCRdb keeps only in-frame clones here, not all; method: immunoSEQ multiplex PCR. The sample contains about 34,000 clones, around 77% of which appear only once. The sequencing sample was made of peripheral blood. The receptors originated from a human donor in a cohort sampled during active COVID-19.

The chain uses TRBV30 and TRBJ1-4, with D possibly matching TRBD1 (6 bases). V lost 0 bases to trimming and J lost 8 bases, with 13 bases between them. CDR3 length equals 14 residues. Germline V gene sequence: CDR1 GTSNPN, CDR2 SVGIG (reference sequence). This CDR3 is CAWSVTGNSEKLFF. The CDR3, as DNA: TGTGCCTGGAGTGTTACAGGGAATTCGGAAAAACTGTTTTTT. The complete variable domain, with remaining parts taken from reference TRBV30 and TRBJ1-4, reads SQTIHQWPATLVQPVGSPLSLECTVEGTSNPNLYWYRQAAGRGLQLLFYSVGIGQISSEVPQNLSASRPQDRQFILSSKKLLLSDSGFYLCAWSVTGNSEKLFFGSGTQLSVL.

The CDR3 region has the DNA TGTGCCAGCAGGAGGGGACTAGAGACCGGGGAGCTGTTTTTT. It codes for CASRRGLETGELFF. The genes are TRBV5-5 and TRBJ2-2; the match to TRBD2 covers 8 bases. Germline CDR1 is SGHKS and CDR2 is YYEKEE (reference sequence). Trimming took 5 bases from V and 5 from J; bases not matched to a gene: 5. This CDR3 spans 14 amino acids.

The genes are TRBV11-2 and TRBJ2-5, with D possibly TRBD2 on 5 matching bases. From germline, CDR1 is SGHAT and CDR2 FQNNGV. V shed 1 base and J shed 2 bases, with 23 bases lying between them. The CDR3 totals 19 residues. CDR3 nucleotide sequence: TGTGCCAGCAGCTTAGTCCCCCCGAGGGCGGGCCATCCACAAGAGACCCAGTACTTC. Its protein product is CASSLVPPRAGHPQETQYF.

This chain links TRBV5-1 with TRBJ2-3; TRBD2 might be the D (6 bases). The germline V gene has CDR1 SGHRS and CDR2 YFSETQ. This CDR3 comprises 15 residues. The V and J ends lost 1 base and 0 bases respectively, with 9 bases between them. The CDR3 loop reads CASSLIGGSTDTQYF. CDR3 bases: TGCGCCAGCAGCTTGATTGGGGGGAGCACAGATACGCAGTATTTT.

The chain is built from TRBV6-5 and TRBJ1-2; the D is unclear. Germline values: CDR1 MNHEY, CDR2 SVGAGI. Trimming stripped 6 bases from V and 9 bases from J, with 17 bases between. The CDR3 totals 13 residues. The CDR3 DNA reads TGTGCCAGCAGAGCCGGGAGCTCTCGAAGCTACACCTTC. Its translation: CASRAGSSRSYTF.

The V gene is TRBV18, the J gene TRBJ2-7; 11 bases agree with TRBD2. The CDR3 loop spans 15 amino acids. The trim removed 3 bases at V and 1 base at J, leaving 2 bases unmatched. Germline CDR1 is KGHSH and CDR2 is LQKENI. The DNA for the CDR3 is TGTGCCAGCTCACCCGGGACTAGCGGATCCTACGAGCAGTACTTC. Translated: CASSPGTSGSYEQYF. Supplemented by reference TRBV18 and TRBJ2-7, the full variable domain reads NAGVMQNPRHLVRRRGQEARLRCSPMKGHSHVYWYRQLPEEGLKFMVYLQKENIIDESGMPKERFSAEFPKEGPSILRIQQVVRGDSAAYFCASSPGTSGSYEQYFGPGTRLTVT.

The rearrangement links TRBV6-2 or TRBV6-3 to TRBJ2-1, with 7 bases lining up with TRBD2. CDR1 and CDR2 (germline): MNHEY, SVGEGT. Trimming cost V 5 bases and J 4 bases; bases outside gene matches: 8. This CDR3 is built from 15 residues. The CDR3 sequence: CASSPGRARYNEQFF. CDR3 nucleotide sequence: TGTGCCAGCAGTCCAGGGAGGGCCAGGTACAATGAGCAGTTCTTC.

The chain carries TRBV6-5 and TRBJ2-2, with 7 bases fitting TRBD1. Germline trimming cut 7 bases from V and 4 bases from J; bases unmatched to any gene: 9. The CDR3 runs 15 residues. CDR1 and CDR2 (germline): MNHEY, SVGAGI. CDR3 loop: CASISGQWSTGELFF. DNA for the CDR3: TGTGCCAGCATATCGGGACAGTGGAGCACCGGGGAGCTGTTTTTT.

The gene calls are TRBV13 and TRBJ2-3; 11 nucleotides align to TRBD1. V lost 5 bases, J lost 6 bases, and 10 bases stayed unmatched. Germline V gene sequence: CDR1 PRHDT, CDR2 FYEKMQ (reference sequence). CDR3 length: 16 amino acids. CDR3 sequence reads: CASSPPPGQGGDTQYF. The DNA for the CDR3 is TGTGCCAGCAGCCCCCCTCCGGGACAGGGGGGGGATACGCAGTATTTT.

This clone was counted at least ten times. The J gene is TRBJ2-2, the V gene TRBV19; the D gene is possibly TRBD1 (8 bases). The CDR3 is 16 amino acids. Trimming shortened V by 5 bases and J by 6 bases, and 19 bases separated the two germline ends. Germline-derived CDR1 and CDR2 are LNHDA and SQIVND (reference sequence). CDR3 in amino acids: CASSPGQGGAPGELFF. The CDR3 DNA reads as TGTGCCAGTAGTCCAGGACAGGGAGGGGCCCCCGGGGAGCTGTTTTTT.

The J gene is TRBJ1-4, the V gene TRBV18, with a tentative D call TRBD1 (6 bases). V was shortened by 3 bases and J by 3 bases, with 14 bases between the two germline ends. The length of the CDR3 is 16 residues. The germline V gene encodes CDR1 KGHSH and CDR2 LQKENI. The CDR3 sequence: CASSPGASGANEKLFF. The CDR3 nucleotides are TGTGCCAGCTCACCGGGGGCCAGCGGGGCTAATGAAAAACTGTTTTTT.

The V call is TRBV2, the J call TRBJ1-3; 9 bases map to TRBD1. Germline values: CDR1 SNHLY, CDR2 FYNNEI. This CDR3 comprises 15 residues. V lost 6 bases to trimming and J lost 0 bases; unmatched junction nucleotides: 3. The CDR3 DNA follows: TGTGCCAGCAGGGACAGGGGTTTCTCTGGAAACACCATATATTTT. Protein product: CASRDRGFSGNTIYF.

The sample holds a few counts of this clone. This chain links TRBV13 with TRBJ2-3, with D perhaps TRBD2 (6 bases). Deletions cut 3 bases from V and 0 bases from J, with 7 bases between. The V gene's germline CDR1 is PRHDT and CDR2 FYEKMQ (reference sequence). The CDR3 has 14 residues. CDR3 region: CASSLEGSTDTQYF. CDR3 sequence (DNA): TGTGCCAGCAGCTTGGAGGGGAGCACAGATACGCAGTATTTT.

V usage is TRBV11-2 and J usage is TRBJ2-1, with TRBD2 matching 8 bases. CDR1 and CDR2 from the germline V gene are SGHAT and FQNNGV. CDR3 length: 20 residues. Trimming removed 0 bases from V and 3 bases from J; junction bases left unmatched: 16. The CDR3 loop is CASSLEGFFFGGAVYNEQFF. The CDR3, as DNA: TGTGCCAGCAGCTTAGAGGGGTTTTTTTTCGGGGGGGCGGTCTACAATGAGCAGTTCTTC. Variable domain in full (rest from reference TRBV11-2 and TRBJ2-1): EAGVAQSPRYKIIEKRQSVAFWCNPISGHATLYWYQQILGQGPKLLIQFQNNGVVDDSQLPKDRFSAERLKGVDSTLKIQPAKLEDSAVYLCASSLEGFFFGGAVYNEQFFGPGTRLTVL.

This chain joins TRBV7-2 and TRBJ1-1; tentative D call: TRBD1 (5 bases). This CDR3 region has 16 residues. Per germline, CDR1 SGHTA and CDR2 FQGNSA. The ends were cut back, 1 base at V and 5 bases at J, with 17 bases in the middle. This CDR3 is CASSLGGVRGRTEAFF. The CDR3 DNA follows: TGTGCCAGCAGCTTAGGGGGGGTCAGAGGGAGAACTGAAGCTTTCTTT.

The chain has TRBV6-4 and TRBJ2-7, with 8 positions matching TRBD1. Germline CDR1 reads MRHNA; CDR2 reads SNTAGT. The V segment lost 1 base and the J segment 2 bases; nucleotides outside the gene matches: 4. The CDR3 sequence is 15 residues long. The CDR3 nucleotides are TGTGCCAGCAGTGACTTGGACAGGGAGGCCTACGAGCAGTACTTC. It encodes CASSDLDREAYEQYF.

The chain carries TRBV28 and TRBJ1-1, with a tentative D call TRBD1 (6 bases). Germline V gives CDR1 MDHEN, CDR2 SYDVKM. The length of the CDR3 is 18 residues. V lost 2 bases and J lost 0, with 19 bases in between. The CDR3 loop is CASSLRTADSILNTEAFF. CDR3 nucleotides: TGTGCCAGCAGTTTAAGAACCGCGGACAGCATATTGAACACTGAAGCTTTCTTT.

The rearrangement joins TRBV29-1 to TRBJ1-1; a possible D gene is TRBD1 (6 bases). Germline assignment: CDR1 SQVTM and CDR2 ANQGSEA. This CDR3 is built from 15 residues. V was trimmed by 6 bases and J by 0 bases, leaving 17 bases between them. The chain's CDR3 is CSVSGTNNMNTEAFF. CDR3 nucleotides: TGCAGCGTATCCGGGACAAACAACATGAACACTGAAGCTTTCTTT.

The J gene is TRBJ2-7, the V gene TRBV3-1 (or the pseudogene TRBV3-2), with 9 bases aligning to TRBD1. The CDR3 runs to 12 residues. Germline assignment: CDR1 LGHDT and CDR2 YNNKEL (reference sequence). The V gene end was trimmed by 5 bases and the J gene end by 6 bases; junction bases not matched to a gene: 2. The CDR3 DNA follows: TGTGCCAGCAGCAGGACAGGGGTCGAGCAGTACTTC. Protein sequence: CASSRTGVEQYF.

The chain carries TRBV29-1 and TRBJ2-7; D is ambiguous. The CDR3 extends over 11 amino acids. Germline V gives CDR1 SQVTM, CDR2 ANQGSEA. V dropped 4 bases and J dropped 4 bases, with 8 bases sitting between them. CDR3 residues: CSVVAQYEQYF. The CDR3 nucleotides read TGCAGCGTTGTGGCCCAATACGAGCAGTACTTC.

DNA of the CDR3: TGCAGCGTTGTTCAGCGGGACATTCAAGAGACCCAGTACTTC. It specifies CSVVQRDIQETQYF. The chain links TRBV29-1 to TRBJ2-5, with a tentative D call TRBD2 (7 bases). The V end lost 4 bases, the J end lost 2 bases, and 14 bases lay between the germline ends. CDR1 is SQVTM, CDR2 ANQGSEA, per germline. This CDR3 is built from 14 residues.

The chain carries TRBV5-1 and TRBJ2-3; no clear D. V was shortened by 2 bases and J by 0 bases, with 10 bases between the two germline ends. The CDR3 spans 15 residues. Germline V gene lookup returns CDR1 SGHRS and CDR2 YFSETQ. This CDR3 is CASSFIRLSTDTQYF. DNA of the CDR3: TGCGCCAGCAGCTTCATTAGACTTAGCACAGATACGCAGTATTTT. The full variable domain, with the rest looked up from reference TRBV5-1 and TRBJ2-3, is KAGVTQTPRYLIKTRGQQVTLSCSPISGHRSVSWYQQTPGQGLQFLFEYFSETQRNKGNFPGRFSGRQFSNSRSEMNVSTLELGDSALYLCASSFIRLSTDTQYFGPGTRLTVL.

This clone occurred a few times. The CDR3 loop is CSVVGQVLFGNTEAFF. The CDR3, as DNA: TGCAGCGTTGTAGGACAGGTACTATTCGGGAACACTGAAGCTTTCTTT. This chain joins TRBV29-1 and TRBJ1-1; 7 positions match TRBD1. This CDR3 contains 16 residues. Looked up from germline, CDR1 is SQVTM and CDR2 is ANQGSEA. The J segment lost 1 base and the V segment lost 4 bases, leaving 12 bases of the junction unmatched.

V and J are TRBV6-2 or TRBV6-3 and TRBJ2-7, with TRBD2 matching 8 bases. There are 16 residues in the CDR3. CDR1 and CDR2 from the germline V gene are MNHEY and SVGEGT. V gave up 0 bases and J gave up 5 bases; unmatched junction bases: 9. CDR3 protein: CASSYSIEGAGDEQYF. CDR3 nucleotide sequence: TGTGCCAGCAGTTACTCGATTGAGGGAGCGGGAGACGAGCAGTACTTC.

The genes are TRBV6-6 and TRBJ2-3, with 9 nucleotides matching TRBD2. CDR1 and CDR2 from the germline V gene are MNHNY and SVGAGI (reference sequence). Unmatched junction bases numbered 16, after V lost 6 bases and J lost 0 bases. The CDR3 loop spans 19 amino acids. CDR3 DNA sequence: TGTGCCAGCAGCTCAAATAGCGGGAGACGAGGTGCTAGCACAGATACGCAGTATTTT. Translation gives CASSSNSGRRGASTDTQYF.

This chain uses TRBV6-6 with TRBJ2-1; 8 positions agree with TRBD2. The J segment lost 7 bases and the V segment lost 4 bases, leaving 12 bases of the junction unmatched. CDR1 and CDR2 from the germline V gene are MNHNY and SVGAGI (reference sequence). This CDR3 is built from 16 residues. In nucleotides, the CDR3 is TGTGCCAGCAGTTTCATTCCTAGCGGGTCTTGGAATGAGCAGTTCTTC. It translates to CASSFIPSGSWNEQFF.

The chain uses TRBV27 and TRBJ2-3; 9 nucleotides line up with TRBD2. Losses at the gene ends were 3 bases for V and 2 bases for J; bases not matched to a gene: 6. Germline V gene lookup returns CDR1 MNHEY and CDR2 SMNVEV (reference sequence). This CDR3 is built from 16 residues. For the CDR3, the DNA is TGTGCCAGCAGTTTTCTGATAGCGGGGGACACAGATACGCAGTATTTT. This gives the protein CASSFLIAGDTDTQYF.

The chain uses TRBV19 and TRBJ1-6, with D possibly matching TRBD1 (6 bases). The CDR3 loop spans 18 amino acids. In germline, CDR1 is LNHDA, CDR2 SQIVND (reference sequence). V lost 6 bases to trimming and J lost 0 bases, with 18 bases between them. The chain's CDR3 is CASSRIRDTYSYNSPLHF. The CDR3 DNA is TGTGCCAGTAGCCGAATCCGGGACACTTACTCCTATAATTCACCCCTCCACTTT.